This T cell receptor (beta chain) comes out of a study of OX40 agonist ivuxolimab in advanced cancers. Turning to the study itself: The study treated patients with ivuxolimab, an agonistic anti-OX40 (CD134) antibody. Patients achieving partial responses numbered three: one hepatocellular carcinoma case and two cutaneous melanoma cases.

Remarks on this clone: Its antigen is not known.

Repertoires were generated with immunoSEQ multiplex PCR, while TCRdb's copy carries only in-frame clones and drops some. The sample includes some 83,000 clones, over 85% of them seen just once. Findings and limits, study-wide: Clonal expansion by week 6 occurred in CD4+ and CD8+ blood T cells (at 0.1 to 3.0 mg/kg).

CDR1 LGHNA and CDR2 YSLEER come from the germline V gene. V lost 0 bases, J lost 3 bases, and 12 bases lay in between. The CDR3 loop spans 16 amino acids. The sequenced sample was CD4+ or CD8+ T cells sorted from blood, obtained in a trial of the OX40 agonist ivuxolimab. The chain is built from TRBV4-3 and TRBJ2-1; no reliable D call. This receptor was taken from an adult with an advanced solid tumor such as melanoma, head and neck, liver or kidney cancer. CDR3 sequence: CASSQDRTKFYNEQFF. Written as DNA, the CDR3 is TGCGCCAGCAGCCAAGACAGGACGAAGTTCTACAATGAGCAGTTCTTC.